A selection of T cell receptor beta chains follows, all from one sample in a study of metastatic and nonmetastatic thyroid tumors. With MiXCR, TCRdb reprocessed the PCR reads. The table includes roughly 65,000 clones, over 12% detected once. The specimen sequenced was blood. The receptors stem from a male donor with papillary thyroid cancer or a benign thyroid nodule (not recorded which). Some clones in this sample may be carry-over from other donors' samples. Both conserved end residues are part of each CDR3. A D gene is named only where the DNA matches it firmly. Clone size is given for some rows only: seen once, a few or many times, or a class if the clone is expanded.

D gene,J gene,clone size,V gene,CDR3 protein,CDR3 DNA
NA,TRBJ1-1,many,TRBV18,CASSLSTVNTEAFF,TGTGCCAGCTCACTTTCGACGGTGAACACTGAAGCTTTCTTT
TRBD1,TRBJ1-6,many,TRBV5-1,CASSLGTGALYGSPLHF,TGCGCCAGCAGCCTGGGGACAGGCGCTCTCTATGGGTCACCCCTCCACTTT
NA,TRBJ2-3,many,TRBV19,CASKTETTDTQYF,TGTGCCAGTAAAACGGAGACCACAGATACGCAGTATTTT
TRBD2,TRBJ2-7,many,TRBV20-1,CSARTSGRVYEQYF,TGCAGTGCAAGGACTAGCGGGAGGGTATACGAGCAGTACTTC
TRBD2,TRBJ2-7,many,TRBV27,CASSFEPSGENEQYF,TGTGCCAGCAGTTTCGAACCTAGCGGGGAAAACGAGCAGTACTTC
NA,TRBJ2-1,NA,TRBV27,CASSSGDSYNEKLF,TGTGCCAGCAGTTCGGGGGACTCCTACAATGAGAAGTTATTC
TRBD2,TRBJ2-3,many,TRBV7-4,CASSIYLTGLAGLTDTQYF,TGTGCCAGCAGCATATACTTGACGGGACTAGCGGGATTGACAGATACGCAGTATTTT
TRBD2,TRBJ2-3,NA,TRBV2,CASKAGSTDTQYF,TGTGCCAGCAAAGCGGGGAGCACAGATACGCAGTATTTT
NA,TRBJ1-2,few,TRBV6-1,CASTAPGQRWCYTF,TGTGCCAGCACCGCGCCTGGACAGCGATGGTGCTACACCTTC
TRBD1,TRBJ1-2,many,TRBV27,CASSLSGTGSPGYTF,TGTGCCAGCAGTTTGTCCGGGACAGGGAGCCCTGGCTACACCTTC
NA,TRBJ1-5,many,TRBV6-1,CASSEYSNQPQHF,TGTGCCAGCAGTGAATATAGCAATCAGCCCCAGCATTTT
TRBD2,TRBJ2-1,NA,TRBV4-2,CASSLPGLAGGEQFF,TGTGCCAGCAGTCTTCCGGGACTAGCGGGGGGCGAGCAGTTCTTC
NA,TRBJ1-2,NA,TRBV13,CASKEWGNYGYTF,TGTGCCAGCAAAGAGTGGGGAAACTATGGCTACACCTTC
NA,TRBJ1-2,many,TRBV5-4,CASSLGWDGNYGYTF,TGTGCCAGCAGCTTAGGTTGGGACGGTAACTATGGCTACACCTTC
NA,TRBJ2-7,many,TRBV10-1,CATPYEQYF,TGCGCCACCCCTTACGAGCAGTACTTC
NA,TRBJ2-2,once,TRBV5-8,CASSLYIGTNTGELFF,TGTGCCAGCAGCTTGTACATAGGGACGAACACCGGGGAGCTGTTTTTT
NA,TRBJ1-1,many,TRBV6-1,CASTLRAGTEAFF,TGTGCCAGCACTTTGAGGGCCGGCACTGAAGCTTTCTTT
NA,TRBJ2-3,many,TRBV7-2,CASSFQDTQYF,TGTGCCAGCAGCTTTCAAGATACGCAGTATTTT
NA,TRBJ1-2,few,TRBV6-6,CANSYYLGGLYGYTF,TGTGCCAACAGTTACTACCTAGGGGGTCTCTATGGCTACACCTTC
NA,TRBJ2-7,few,TRBV28,CASSLWDSYEQYF,TGTGCCAGCAGTTTGTGGGATTCCTACGAGCAGTACTTC
NA,TRBJ2-1,NA,TRBV11-2,CASSPRVVAVGDEQFF,TGTGCCAGCAGCCCGAGAGTGGTAGCGGTTGGGGATGAGCAGTTCTTC
TRBD2,TRBJ2-2,many,TRBV7-2,CASLLAGRGTGELFF,TGTGCCAGCCTACTAGCGGGTCGTGGCACCGGGGAGCTGTTTTTT
NA,TRBJ2-5,NA,TRBV4-3,CASSQEGRGETQYF,TGCGCCAGCAGCCAAGAGGGCAGGGGTGAGACCCAGTACTTC
TRBD2,TRBJ2-7,many,TRBV7-2,CASSVGTSGKREQYF,TGTGCCAGCAGCGTGGGGACTAGCGGGAAGAGAGAGCAGTACTTC
NA,TRBJ2-5,many,TRBV4-1,CASSHNRDVQETQYF,TGCGCCAGCAGCCATAACCGGGACGTCCAAGAGACCCAGTACTTC
NA,TRBJ1-1,many,TRBV19,CASSIDARPDMNTEAFF,TGTGCCAGTAGTATAGACGCCAGGCCAGACATGAACACTGAAGCTTTCTTT
NA,TRBJ1-1,many,TRBV6-5,CASSYSIDGAGTTEAFF,TGTGCCAGCAGTTACTCGATCGACGGTGCTGGTACTACTGAAGCTTTCTTT
TRBD2,TRBJ2-3,few,TRBV20-1,CSASGGASDTQYF,TGCAGTGCTAGCGGGGGGGCCTCAGATACGCAGTATTTT
NA,TRBJ2-1,NA,TRBV7-6,CASSWSAGQNYNEQFF,TGTGCCAGCAGCTGGTCCGCGGGACAAAACTACAATGAGCAGTTCTTC
NA,TRBJ2-1,many,TRBV5-4,CASSLAGVRGEQFF,TGTGCCAGCAGCTTGGCGGGAGTAAGGGGTGAGCAGTTCTTC
NA,TRBJ1-2,many,TRBV9,CASSVDGGFDYGYTF,TGTGCCAGCAGCGTAGACGGGGGATTTGACTATGGCTACACCTTC
NA,TRBJ2-3,NA,TRBV5-4,CASSLESTDTQYF,TGTGCCAGCAGCTTGGAAAGCACAGATACGCAGTATTTT
TRBD1,TRBJ1-2,NA,TRBV6-1,CASSRPSGTGIPYGYTF,TGTGCCAGCTCACGACCTTCCGGGACAGGAATTCCCTATGGCTACACCTTC
TRBD1,TRBJ1-5,many,TRBV6-1,CASMSTGVQPQHF,TGTGCCAGCATGTCAACAGGGGTTCAGCCCCAGCATTTT
TRBD1,TRBJ2-5,NA,TRBV3-1,CASSQGGQGRETQYF,TGTGCCAGCAGCCAAGGGGGACAGGGACGTGAGACCCAGTACTTC
NA,TRBJ1-2,many,TRBV20-1,CSARREAVLDYGYTF,TGCAGTGCTAGAAGGGAGGCAGTACTTGACTATGGCTACACCTTC
NA,TRBJ1-6,many,TRBV7-6,CASSPLPGVGDSPLHF,TGTGCCAGCAGTCCTCTGCCCGGGGTGGGGGATTCACCCCTCCACTTT
NA,TRBJ1-2,many,TRBV6-1,CASSEALTVKYGYTF,TGTGCCAGCAGTGAGGCTCTGACAGTGAAATATGGCTACACCTTC
NA,TRBJ2-5,many,TRBV30,CAWSVRGLGQETQYF,TGTGCCTGGAGTGTACGGGGCCTAGGCCAAGAGACCCAGTACTTC
NA,TRBJ2-7,many,TRBV29-1,CSVEEQVKNFYEQYF,TGCAGCGTTGAAGAACAGGTAAAGAACTTCTACGAGCAGTACTTC
TRBD2,TRBJ2-2,many,TRBV5-1,CASAKTSAHTGELFF,TGCGCCAGCGCAAAGACTAGCGCCCATACCGGGGAGCTGTTTTTT
NA,TRBJ2-2,many,TRBV6-4,CASSDRSTGELFF,TGTGCCAGCAGTGACCGTAGCACCGGGGAGCTGTTTTTT
TRBD1,TRBJ1-2,many,TRBV19,CASSINPGQPYGYTF,TGTGCCAGTAGTATAAATCCGGGACAGCCTTATGGCTACACCTTC
NA,TRBJ2-1,many,TRBV3-1,CASSPGTVNEQFF,TGTGCCAGCAGCCCAGGGACGGTGAATGAGCAGTTCTTC
TRBD1,TRBJ1-1,many,TRBV24-1,CATTPTSGGMNTEAFF,TGTGCCACCACTCCAACTTCAGGGGGGATGAACACTGAAGCTTTCTTT
NA,TRBJ2-7,many,TRBV18,CASSLSETPNEQYF,TGTGCCAGCTCACTATCTGAAACCCCTAACGAGCAGTACTTC
TRBD1,TRBJ1-2,many,TRBV6-1,CASGQGRYGYTF,TGTGCGAGCGGACAGGGTCGATATGGCTACACCTTC
NA,TRBJ2-4,many,TRBV28,CASSLPSGRNIQYF,TGTGCCAGCAGTTTACCCTCGGGGCGAAACATTCAGTACTTC
TRBD2,TRBJ2-5,many,TRBV7-7,CASSLESSGSGETQYF,TGTGCTAGCAGCTTAGAATCTAGCGGGAGTGGGGAGACCCAGTACTTC
NA,TRBJ2-1,many,TRBV7-8,CASSLARGRTYNEQFF,TGTGCCAGCAGCTTAGCACGGGGGAGGACCTACAATGAGCAGTTCTTC
NA,TRBJ2-7,NA,TRBV20-1,CSDGAPQGMEMDEQYF,TGCAGTGATGGAGCGCCTCAGGGTATGGAAATGGACGAGCAGTACTTC
TRBD1,TRBJ2-1,few,TRBV2,CASSGLWDRGRFDEQFF,TGTGCCAGCAGTGGTTTGTGGGACAGGGGGCGATTTGATGAGCAGTTCTTC
NA,TRBJ1-4,many,TRBV6-2/TRBV6-3,CASSSGPDEKLFF,TGTGCCAGCAGTTCTGGGCCGGACGAAAAACTGTTTTTT
TRBD2,TRBJ2-5,NA,TRBV20-1,CSAKLVDPGLAGVWFPETQYF,TGCAGTGCTAAATTAGTAGACCCTGGACTAGCGGGAGTGTGGTTCCCGGAGACCCAGTACTTC
NA,TRBJ1-6,few,TRBV6-4,CASSPGGNSPLHF,TGTGCCAGCAGCCCCGGGGGGAATTCACCCCTCCACTTT